This T cell receptor beta chain derives from a study of blood T cell repertoires in COVID-19. Trimming at V came to 3 bases and at J to 4 bases, leaving 7 bases not matched to a gene. Germline values: CDR1 MNHNS, CDR2 SASEGT. The CDR3 is 15 residues long. Libraries were prepared by immunoSEQ multiplex PCR; TCRdb keeps only in-frame clonotypes and omits some of them. The profile shows just over 250,000 clones, about 88% of them singletons. This clone was seen just once. This clonotype was obtained from a man aged 55 to 69 who had recovered from COVID-19. The V and J genes are TRBV6-1 and TRBJ1-2; 8 bases are a match to TRBD1. Sequenced sample: peripheral blood. The CDR3 sequence is CASSDRQGATYGYTF. The CDR3 DNA reads TGTGCCAGCAGTGATAGGCAGGGGGCTACCTATGGCTACACCTTC.